This T cell receptor beta chain comes out of a study of read filtering for tumor transcriptome and immune sequencing. Study information: Revised staging placed roughly 8 patients in R-ISS I, about 16 in II, 7 in III. Transcriptome libraries were built from DNase-treated RNA. Study-wide results and caveats: IR-seq captured clonotypes deeper and more reliably than RNA-seq.

From around 440 ng of RNA, a library with molecular barcoded alpha/delta and beta/gamma adaptors was made. TCRdb redid the calling of the reads with MiXCR, one entry per CDR3 protein. Found here are more than 35,000 distinct CDR3 sequences, approximately 12% of them singletons; the top ten hold around 32%. The CDR3 runs to 16 residues. The germline V gene has CDR1 DFQATT and CDR2 SNEGSKA (reference sequence). V was shortened by 5 bases and J by 1 base, with 20 bases between the two germline ends. As for this clonotype: Its antigen is not known. A much larger clone lies one base from this, so it may be a read error.

The sequenced sample consisted of a population of CD138-negative cells sorted from bone marrow. This sequence was found in a donor aged 40 or over with multiple myeloma. This rearrangement joins TRBV20-1 to TRBJ1-2; tentatively, D is TRBD1 (5 bases). The CDR3 here is CSAGRDDSAFNYGYTF. Here the CDR3 DNA reads TGCAGTGCTGGCCGGGACGACAGCGCTTTTAACTATGGCTACACCTTC.